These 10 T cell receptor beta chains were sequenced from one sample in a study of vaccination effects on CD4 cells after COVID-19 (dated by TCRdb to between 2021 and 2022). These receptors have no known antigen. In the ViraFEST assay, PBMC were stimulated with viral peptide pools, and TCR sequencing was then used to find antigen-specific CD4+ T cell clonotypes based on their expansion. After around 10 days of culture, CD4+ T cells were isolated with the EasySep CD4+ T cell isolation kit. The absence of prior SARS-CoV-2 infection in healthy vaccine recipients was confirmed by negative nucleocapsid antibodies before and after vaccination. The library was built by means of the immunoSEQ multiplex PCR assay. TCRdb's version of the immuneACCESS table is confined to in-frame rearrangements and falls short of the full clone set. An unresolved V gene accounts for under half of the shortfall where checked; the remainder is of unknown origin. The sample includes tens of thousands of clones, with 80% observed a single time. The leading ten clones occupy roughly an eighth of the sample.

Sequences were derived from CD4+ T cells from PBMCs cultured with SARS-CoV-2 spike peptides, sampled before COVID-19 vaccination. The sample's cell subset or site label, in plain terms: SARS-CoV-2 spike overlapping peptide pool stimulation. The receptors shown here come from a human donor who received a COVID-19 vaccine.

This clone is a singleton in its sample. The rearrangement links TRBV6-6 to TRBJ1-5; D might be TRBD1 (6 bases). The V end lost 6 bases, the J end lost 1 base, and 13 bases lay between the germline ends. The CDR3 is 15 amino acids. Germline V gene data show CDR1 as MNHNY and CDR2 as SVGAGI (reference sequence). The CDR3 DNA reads TGTGCCAGCAGCACCGACGGACAGAGCAATCAGCCCCAGCATTTT. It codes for CASSTDGQSNQPQHF.

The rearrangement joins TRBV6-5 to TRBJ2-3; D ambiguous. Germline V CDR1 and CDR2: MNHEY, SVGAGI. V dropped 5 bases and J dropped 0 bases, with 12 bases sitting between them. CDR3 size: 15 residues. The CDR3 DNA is TGTGCCAGCAGTCCCTTGGTCCCTAGCACAGATACGCAGTATTTT. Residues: CASSPLVPSTDTQYF.

CDR3 DNA: TGTGCCAGCAGTTTACTTGGGGGGACCCAGTACTTC. Encoded protein: CASSLLGGTQYF. The chain carries TRBV2 and TRBJ2-5, with D perhaps TRBD1 or TRBD2 (5 bases each). The CDR3 totals 12 residues. Trimming removed 5 bases at V and 7 bases at J, with 11 bases between. CDR1 and CDR2 (germline): SNHLY, FYNNEI.

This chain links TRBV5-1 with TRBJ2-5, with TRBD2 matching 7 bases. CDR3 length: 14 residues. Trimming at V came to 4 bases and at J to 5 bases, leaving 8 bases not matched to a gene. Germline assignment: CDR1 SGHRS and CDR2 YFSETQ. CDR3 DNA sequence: TGCGCCAGCAGCGTGACGGGGGGTCGGGAGACCCAGTACTTC. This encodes CASSVTGGRETQYF.

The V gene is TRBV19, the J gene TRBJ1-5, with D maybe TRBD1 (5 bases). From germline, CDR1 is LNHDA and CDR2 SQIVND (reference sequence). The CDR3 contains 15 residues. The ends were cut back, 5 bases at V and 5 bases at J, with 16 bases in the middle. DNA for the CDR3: TGTGCCAGTAGTGTACAGTCAGGGTGGGATCAGCCCCAGCATTTT. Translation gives CASSVQSGWDQPQHF.

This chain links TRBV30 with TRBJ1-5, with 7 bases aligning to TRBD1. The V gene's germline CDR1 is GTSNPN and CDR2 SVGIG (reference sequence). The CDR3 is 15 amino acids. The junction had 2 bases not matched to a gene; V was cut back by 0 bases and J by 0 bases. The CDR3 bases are TGTGCCTGGAGTGTACAGGGGACTAGCAATCAGCCCCAGCATTTT. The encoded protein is CAWSVQGTSNQPQHF.

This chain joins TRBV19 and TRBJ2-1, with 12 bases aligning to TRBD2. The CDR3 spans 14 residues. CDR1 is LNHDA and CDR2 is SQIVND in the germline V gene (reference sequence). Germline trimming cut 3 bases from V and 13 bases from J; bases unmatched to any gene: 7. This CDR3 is CASSMASSGGGQFF. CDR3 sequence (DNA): TGTGCCAGTAGTATGGCGTCTAGCGGGGGGGGCCAGTTCTTC.

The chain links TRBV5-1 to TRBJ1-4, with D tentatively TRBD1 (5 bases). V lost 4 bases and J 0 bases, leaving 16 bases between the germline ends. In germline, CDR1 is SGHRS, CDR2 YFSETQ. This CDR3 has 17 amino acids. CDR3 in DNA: TGCGCCAGCAGCCCGAGGGGCGAAAAGGCAACTAATGAAAAACTGTTTTTT. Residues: CASSPRGEKATNEKLFF.

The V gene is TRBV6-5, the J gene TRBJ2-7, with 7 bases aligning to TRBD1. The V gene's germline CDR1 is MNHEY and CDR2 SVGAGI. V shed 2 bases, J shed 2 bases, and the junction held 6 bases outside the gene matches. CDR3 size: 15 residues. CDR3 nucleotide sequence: TGTGCCAGCAGTTACCGCCAGGGACAGCCCTACGAGCAGTACGTC. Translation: CASSYRQGQPYEQYV.

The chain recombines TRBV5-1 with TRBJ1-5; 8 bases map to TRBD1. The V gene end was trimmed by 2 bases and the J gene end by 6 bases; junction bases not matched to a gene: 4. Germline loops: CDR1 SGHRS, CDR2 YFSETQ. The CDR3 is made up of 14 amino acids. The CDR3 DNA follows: TGCGCCAGCAGCTTCGGGACAGGAGGTCAGCCCCAGCATTTT. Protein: CASSFGTGGQPQHF.